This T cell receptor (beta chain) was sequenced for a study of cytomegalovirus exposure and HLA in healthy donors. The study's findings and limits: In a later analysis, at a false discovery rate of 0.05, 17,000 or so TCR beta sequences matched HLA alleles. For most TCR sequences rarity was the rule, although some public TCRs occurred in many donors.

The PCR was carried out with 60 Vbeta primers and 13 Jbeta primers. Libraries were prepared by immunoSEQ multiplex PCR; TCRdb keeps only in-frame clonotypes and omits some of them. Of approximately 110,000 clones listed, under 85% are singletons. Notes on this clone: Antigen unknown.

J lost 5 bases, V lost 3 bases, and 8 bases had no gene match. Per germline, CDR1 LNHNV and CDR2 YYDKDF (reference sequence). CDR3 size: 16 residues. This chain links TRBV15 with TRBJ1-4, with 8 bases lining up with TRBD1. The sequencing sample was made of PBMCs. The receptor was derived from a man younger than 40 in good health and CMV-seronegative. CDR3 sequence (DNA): TGTGCCACCAGCAGGCTGCCGACAGGGGTAAATGAAAAACTGTTTTTT. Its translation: CATSRLPTGVNEKLFF.